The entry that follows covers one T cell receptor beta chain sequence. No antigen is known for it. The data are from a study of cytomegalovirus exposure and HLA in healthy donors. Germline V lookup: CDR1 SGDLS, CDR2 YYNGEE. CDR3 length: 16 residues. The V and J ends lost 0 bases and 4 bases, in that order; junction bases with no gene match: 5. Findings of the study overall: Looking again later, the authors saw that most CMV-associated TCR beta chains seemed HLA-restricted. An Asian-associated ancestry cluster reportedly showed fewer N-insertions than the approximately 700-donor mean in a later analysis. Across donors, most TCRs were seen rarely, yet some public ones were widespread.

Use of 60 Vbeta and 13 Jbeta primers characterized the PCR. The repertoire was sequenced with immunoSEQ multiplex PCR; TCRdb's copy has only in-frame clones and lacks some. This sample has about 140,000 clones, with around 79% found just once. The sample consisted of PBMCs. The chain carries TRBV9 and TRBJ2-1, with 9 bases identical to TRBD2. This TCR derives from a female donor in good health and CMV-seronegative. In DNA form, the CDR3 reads TGTGCCAGCAGCGTAGGACTAGCGGAACATTACAATGAGCAGTTCTTC. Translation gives CASSVGLAEHYNEQFF.